These T cell receptor beta chains were read from a single sample in a study of shared clonotypes between healthy human individuals. Using immunoSEQ multiplex PCR, the repertoire was profiled, and TCRdb retains in-frame clones only, with some absent. The table includes over 1.4 million clones, more than 95% detected once. The specimen was naive CD4+ T cells sorted from blood. Source of these receptors: a young man in good health. Each CDR3 is given with its conserved first and last residue.

CDR3aa,v_gene,j_gene
CARSLAGNEQFF,TRBV5-3,TRBJ2-1
CASSLGGSQGLGSYEQYF,TRBV5-4,TRBJ2-7
CASSRTGGNTGELFF,TRBV5-1,TRBJ2-2
CASSLGAGGSGANVLTF,TRBV5-1,TRBJ2-6
CASSSLGAYGYTF,TRBV5-4,TRBJ1-2
CASSPLRGSGNTIYF,TRBV18,TRBJ1-3
CASTGLAGGLSEQYF,TRBV25-1,TRBJ2-7
CASSLGSSNEKLFF,TRBV6-5,TRBJ1-4
CASSLVGVSYGYTF,TRBV11-2,TRBJ1-2
CASSGQGGNEQFF,TRBV10-2,TRBJ2-1
CASSQNSADTQYF,TRBV7-9,TRBJ2-3
CASSSGGSTYGYTF,TRBV5-1,TRBJ1-2
CASSQAGTGFYEQYF,TRBV14,TRBJ2-7
CASSEFGGTKNIQYF,TRBV25-1,TRBJ2-4
CAIGTREGNQPQHF,TRBV10-3,TRBJ1-5
CASSLVGQGYEQYF,TRBV5-4,TRBJ2-7
CASRVGRASSYNEQFF,TRBV7-2,TRBJ2-1
CASSYLYRAEQYF,TRBV6-6,TRBJ2-7
CASRDRGTTEAFF,TRBV5-1,TRBJ1-1
CASSGRAVMTDTQYF,TRBV19,TRBJ2-3
CASSLAEGLGTDTQYF,TRBV5-1,TRBJ2-3
CASSQTSGRYEQYF,TRBV4-1,TRBJ2-7
CASSIPSGQGVTDTQYF,TRBV7-9,TRBJ2-3